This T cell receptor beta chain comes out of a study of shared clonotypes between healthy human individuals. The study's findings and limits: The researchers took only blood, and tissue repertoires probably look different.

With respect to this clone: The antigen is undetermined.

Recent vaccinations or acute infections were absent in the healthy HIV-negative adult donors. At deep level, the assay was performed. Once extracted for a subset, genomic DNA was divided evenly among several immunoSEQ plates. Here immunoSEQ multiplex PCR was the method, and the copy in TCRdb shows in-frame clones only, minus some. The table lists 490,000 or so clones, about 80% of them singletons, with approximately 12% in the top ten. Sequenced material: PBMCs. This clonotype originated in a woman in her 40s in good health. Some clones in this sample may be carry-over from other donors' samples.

The CDR3: CASSPRQLNTEAFF. In DNA, the CDR3 is TGTGCCAGCAGCCCCAGACAGTTGAACACTGAAGCTTTCTTT. V is TRBV11-2 and J is TRBJ1-1; D might be TRBD1 (5 bases). CDR1 is SGHAT, CDR2 FQNNGV, per germline. The CDR3 consists of 14 residues. V lost 5 bases to trimming and J lost 0 bases, with 10 bases between them.